The T cell receptor (beta chain) described here comes from a study of blood T cell repertoires in COVID-19. Study as a whole: Specimens from acute and convalescent COVID-19 originated in the United States, Italy and Spain. Nucleic acid was either cDNA or gDNA, and it came from T cells, B-cell-depleted T cells, or PBMCs.

This clone was counted once. Looked up from germline, CDR1 is MNHNS and CDR2 is SASEGT. After removal of 3 bases from V and 4 bases from J, the junction contained 5 bases not matched to a gene. This CDR3 is built from 15 residues. Original methodology: Amplification from reference gene primers served as the basis for estimated nucleated cell counts. The protocol was immunoSEQ multiplex PCR, while the TCRdb copy is restricted to in-frame clones and leaves out a portion. That table furnishes V, J and clone size, whereas the DNA furnished D and trimming. Counted here are nearly 80,000 clones, about four fifths occurring once; the ten biggest clones make up just over 35%.

The chain is built from TRBV6-1 and TRBJ1-2; 10 positions match TRBD1. The TCR was taken from a woman between 65 and 79 years old with acute or convalescent COVID-19. Sequencing was done on a sample of peripheral blood. The CDR3 bases are TGTGCCAGCAGTGAGACGGGACAGGGGCTCTATGGCTACACCTTC. Translation gives CASSETGQGLYGYTF.